Each of the 29 T cell receptor beta chains below was sequenced from the same sample in a study of T-cell reconstitution after alpha-beta-depleted transplantation in children. The authors prepared the TCRbeta library with unique molecular identifiers. TCRdb reprocessed the PCR reads via MiXCR and lists one record per CDR3 protein. The sample records roughly 610,000 distinct CDR3 sequences, approximately 10% being singletons. This specimen was PBMCs from the stem cell graft donor, taken from the stem cell graft. These receptors all stem from a human donor who donated a stem cell graft to a child with acute myeloid leukemia.

There are a few counts of this clonotype. The chain couples TRBV12-3 or TRBV12-4 to TRBJ1-5; a possible D gene is TRBD1 (5 bases). The CDR3 contains 15 residues. Trimming cost V 4 bases and J 7 bases, with 17 bases left between them. The chain's CDR3 is CASSSFGRGGQPQHF. CDR3 coding DNA: TGTGCCAGCAGTTCTTTTGGGAGGGGCGGGCAGCCCCAGCATTTT.

This clonotype has a handful of counts. The genes are TRBV28 and TRBJ1-4; D gene unclear. Trimming took 10 bases from V and 0 from J, leaving 9 bases between them. This CDR3 is 13 amino acids long. Germline lookup yields CDR1 MDHEN and CDR2 SYDVKM. The CDR3 sequence is CATIDSTNEKLFF. Here the CDR3 DNA reads TGTGCCACCATCGATTCAACTAATGAAAAACTGTTTTTT.

V is TRBV7-2 and J is TRBJ2-3; D is undetermined. Trimming took 1 base from V and 2 from J, leaving 7 bases between them. CDR1 is SGHTA and CDR2 is FQGNSA in the germline V gene. This CDR3 contains 14 residues. As DNA, the CDR3 is TGTGCCAGCAGCTTAGACAGCGTCACAGATACGCAGTATTTT. This sequence encodes CASSLDSVTDTQYF.

This clonotype was counted at least ten times. The rearrangement joins TRBV2 to TRBJ2-7; D gene unclear. Trimming shortened V by 7 bases and J by 5 bases, and 6 bases separated the two germline ends. CDR1 and CDR2 from the germline V gene are SNHLY and FYNNEI. The CDR3 runs 10 residues. The CDR3 DNA sequence: TGTGCCAGCATAGGCAACGAGCAGTACTTC. It yields the protein CASIGNEQYF. Combining the CDR3 with reference TRBV2 and TRBJ2-7 gives the whole variable domain EPEVTQTPSHQVTQMGQEVILRCVPISNHLYFYWYRQILGQKVEFLVSFYNNEISEKSEIFDDQFSVERPDGSNFTLKIRSTKLEDSAMYFCASIGNEQYFGPGTRLTVT.

This clonotype was seen a few times. One end of the junction does not line up with germline, which may come from a read error. The chain links TRBV14 to TRBJ2-1, with TRBD1 matching 7 bases. The germline gives CDR1 SGHDN, CDR2 FVKESK. The CDR3 runs to 12 residues. DNA of the CDR3: TGTGCCAGCACCCAAGGACAGGATGAGCAGTTCTTC. This codes for CASTQGQDEQFF.

In DNA form, the CDR3 reads TGTGCCAGCAGTCCCCGGAGGGCCAATGAGCAGTTCTTC. It codes for CASSPRRANEQFF. V is TRBV12-3 or TRBV12-4 and J is TRBJ2-1; possibly TRBD2 for D (6 bases). The CDR3 is 13 residues long. V was shortened by 5 bases and J by 6 bases, with 11 bases between the two germline ends.

This clonotype was picked up a small number of times. The J gene is TRBJ2-2, the V gene TRBV20-1; D not certain. This CDR3 is 16 amino acids long. The ends were cut back, 0 bases at V and 8 bases at J, with 19 bases in the middle. CDR1 is DFQATT, CDR2 SNEGSKA, per germline (reference sequence). The CDR3 spells CSARDSERSSRGELFF. As DNA, the CDR3 is TGCAGTGCTAGAGATTCGGAGCGTTCAAGTAGGGGGGAGCTGTTTTTT.

This clonotype was seen at least ten times. The genes are TRBV7-3 and TRBJ2-1, with D perhaps TRBD2 (5 bases). This CDR3 contains 12 residues. Germline V gene data show CDR1 as SGHTA and CDR2 as FQGTGA. Trimming cost V 0 bases and J 8 bases, with 5 bases left between them. The DNA for the CDR3 is TGTGCCAGCAGCTTAACCGGGGATGAGCAGTTCTTC. Protein: CASSLTGDEQFF.

This clonotype was picked up many times. The chain carries TRBV24-1 and TRBJ2-1, with D unresolved. The CDR3 has 12 amino acids. From germline, CDR1 is KGHDR and CDR2 SFDVKD. Trimming stripped 5 bases from V and 4 bases from J, with 5 bases between. For the CDR3, the DNA is TGTGCCACCAGTGTAACTTACAATGAGCAGTTCTTC. It is translated as CATSVTYNEQFF.

In its sample, this clonotype was seen many times. The chain couples TRBV7-9 to TRBJ2-1; TRBD2 aligns across 11 bases. From germline, CDR1 is SEHNR and CDR2 FQNEAQ (reference sequence). V dropped 6 bases and J dropped 6; count of bases not matched to a gene: 7. This CDR3 has 15 amino acids. CDR3 loop: CASRGDSGRANEQFF. The CDR3 DNA follows: TGTGCCAGCAGGGGGGATAGCGGGAGGGCCAATGAGCAGTTCTTC.

This clonotype has ten or more counts. The rearrangement links TRBV7-9 to TRBJ2-7; 12 nucleotides align to TRBD1. The CDR3 loop spans 16 amino acids. CDR1 is SEHNR, CDR2 FQNEAQ, per germline (reference sequence). Germline trimming cut 0 bases from V and 4 bases from J; bases unmatched to any gene: 4. The CDR3 nucleotides are TGTGCCAGCAGCTTAGCAGGGACAGGGGGCGAGTACGAGCAGTACTTC. It codes for CASSLAGTGGEYEQYF.

In its sample, this clonotype was seen many times. The chain carries TRBV7-8 and TRBJ1-1; 11 bases align to TRBD1. After removal of 5 bases from V and 3 bases from J, the junction contained 5 bases not matched to a gene. From germline, CDR1 is SGHVS and CDR2 FQNEAQ. The CDR3 runs to 15 residues. The CDR3 protein is CASSGRTGGHTEAFF. The DNA for the CDR3 is TGTGCCAGCAGCGGACGGACAGGGGGCCACACTGAAGCTTTCTTT.

This clonotype was observed a handful of times. The chain recombines TRBV2 with TRBJ2-1; 14 bases fit TRBD2. CDR1 is SNHLY, CDR2 FYNNEI, per germline. The CDR3 spans 18 residues. The V and J ends lost 8 bases and 2 bases, in that order; junction bases with no gene match: 11. The CDR3 DNA follows: TGTGCCAGCGGAGGACTAGCGGGAGGCAACCAACCCTACAATGAGCAGTTCTTC. Protein product: CASGGLAGGNQPYNEQFF.

This clonotype was counted a few times. The rearrangement uses TRBV12-3 or TRBV12-4 and TRBJ2-5; D is unclear. The V end was cut by 8 bases, the J end by 4 bases, with 11 bases between. The CDR3 loop spans 12 amino acids. The CDR3 DNA sequence: TGTGCCAGCCAGGTTTCTGCAGAGACCCAGTACTTC. It translates to CASQVSAETQYF.

This clonotype was seen ten or more times. The rearrangement uses TRBV7-2 and TRBJ1-5; D might be TRBD1 (6 bases). Trimming removed 5 bases from V and 3 bases from J, with 11 bases in between. Per the germline V gene, CDR1 is SGHTA and CDR2 is FQGNSA. The CDR3 contains 14 residues. The CDR3: CASSQTGDNQPQHF. For the CDR3, the DNA is TGTGCCAGCAGCCAGACAGGCGACAATCAGCCCCAGCATTTT.

Notes on this clonotype: Being one base from a much bigger clone, this may be a read error. This CDR3 fails to terminate in the conserved phenylalanine or tryptophan, so it likely reflects a read error. The chain combines TRBV15 with TRBJ2-2, with 8 bases matching TRBD2. The CDR3 loop spans 15 amino acids. Trimming took 2 bases from V and 7 from J; bases not matched to a gene: 6. Germline V CDR1 and CDR2: LNHNV, YYDKDF (reference sequence). CDR3 nucleotide sequence: TGTGCCACCAGCAGAAGCGGGAGAACTTTCGGGGAGCTGTTTTCT. Its translation: CATSRSGRTFGELFS.

This chain joins TRBV24-1 and TRBJ2-1; the match to TRBD2 covers 14 bases. CDR1 KGHDR and CDR2 SFDVKD come from the germline V gene. The CDR3 has 17 residues. With 7 bases clipped from V and 3 bases from J, the junction kept 7 bases outside the gene matches. The CDR3 region is CATRVGTSGSGYNEQFF. CDR3 nucleotides: TGTGCCACCAGGGTCGGGACTAGCGGGAGTGGCTACAATGAGCAGTTCTTC.

The sample holds a few counts of this clonotype. CDR3 region: CATSGRLNQPQHF. The CDR3 DNA is TGTGCCACCAGCGGCCGGCTGAATCAGCCCCAGCATTTT. J is TRBJ1-5 and V is TRBV24-1, with D hard to call. V lost 7 bases to trimming and J lost 4 bases, with 10 bases between them. Germline-derived CDR1 and CDR2 are KGHDR and SFDVKD. The CDR3 contains 13 residues.

Many counts were recorded for this clonotype. V usage is TRBV7-2 and J usage is TRBJ2-3, with D unclear. The CDR3 has 14 amino acids. The germline V gene encodes CDR1 SGHTA and CDR2 FQGNSA. The V and J ends lost 1 base and 5 bases respectively, with 10 bases between them. The CDR3 region has the DNA TGTGCCAGCAGCTTAGTAGGGCCGAAAGATACGCAGTATTTT. Its translation: CASSLVGPKDTQYF.

V gene TRBV29-1 combines with J gene TRBJ2-1; 8 bases align to TRBD1. The CDR3 totals 11 residues. Germline assignment: CDR1 SQVTM and CDR2 ANQGSEA. V gave up 7 bases and J gave up 10 bases; unmatched junction bases: 6. CDR3 amino acids: CSALTGAEQFF. The CDR3 DNA reads as TGCAGCGCCCTGACAGGGGCCGAGCAGTTCTTC.

This clonotype was seen more than once but under ten times. The rearrangement joins TRBV9 to TRBJ1-4, with 7 bases that match TRBD1. Trimming at V came to 5 bases and at J to 3 bases, leaving 4 bases not matched to a gene. CDR3 length: 14 residues. Looked up from germline, CDR1 is SGDLS and CDR2 is YYNGEE. The CDR3 DNA sequence: TGTGCCAGCAGTGCAGGGGGGGCTAATGAAAAACTGTTTTTT. Amino acids: CASSAGGANEKLFF.

A few counts support this clonotype. A read error may produce the germline difference seen at one junction end. V is TRBV6-5 and J is TRBJ2-7; 8 positions agree with TRBD1. The CDR3 sequence is 15 residues long. In germline, CDR1 is MNHEY, CDR2 SVGAGI. Here the CDR3 DNA reads TGTGCCAGCAGTTACTCGGCGACAGGGGTATACGAGCAGCACTTC. This translates into CASSYSATGVYEQHF.

This sequence joins TRBV6-2 or TRBV6-3 and TRBJ2-7, with D perhaps TRBD1 (6 bases). V dropped 6 bases and J dropped 1 base, with 10 bases sitting between them. Germline V CDR1 and CDR2: MNHEY, SVGEGT. This CDR3 comprises 13 residues. The CDR3 region has the DNA TGTGCCAGCAGGGATACAGGGTCCTACGAGCAGTACTTC. Protein: CASRDTGSYEQYF.

Many counts were recorded for this clonotype. The chain joins TRBV27 to TRBJ2-1, with D uncertain. CDR3 size: 14 residues. V was trimmed by 5 bases and J by 7 bases, leaving 15 bases between them. Germline CDR1 reads MNHEY; CDR2 reads SMNVEV (reference sequence). The chain's CDR3 is CASSPGVLGNEQFF. The CDR3 DNA reads as TGTGCCAGCAGTCCGGGCGTCCTAGGGAATGAGCAGTTCTTC.

Only one count was recorded for this clonotype. As DNA, the CDR3 is TGTGCCAGCACCCCCGGGACTAGCGGGACGTACGAGCAGTACTTC. It is translated as CASTPGTSGTYEQYF. V is TRBV6-1 and J is TRBJ2-7, with 13 bases that match TRBD2. CDR1 and CDR2 from the germline V gene are MNHNS and SASEGT. The CDR3 loop spans 15 amino acids. V shed 7 bases and J 4 bases; nucleotides not matched to a gene: 7.

This clonotype was counted at least ten times. This CDR3 reads CASSQDLRNEDRDPNEQFF. The CDR3, as DNA: TGTGCCAGCAGCCAAGATCTAAGAAATGAGGACAGGGACCCCAATGAGCAGTTCTTC. The rearrangement links TRBV4-2 to TRBJ2-1; 8 bases agree with TRBD1. The trim removed 0 bases at V and 6 bases at J, leaving 16 bases unmatched. The CDR3 loop spans 19 amino acids. The V gene's germline CDR1 is LGHNA and CDR2 YNFKEQ.

This clonotype was counted at least ten times. This rearrangement joins TRBV6-5 to TRBJ2-5, with D unresolved. Trimming shortened V by 8 bases and J by 4 bases, and 17 bases separated the two germline ends. Germline V gene sequence: CDR1 MNHEY, CDR2 SVGAGI. This CDR3 comprises 14 residues. The CDR3 region has the DNA TGTGCCAGCCAGATGGAGTCCCGTACAGAGACCCAGTACTTC. Its protein product is CASQMESRTETQYF.

The chain carries TRBV4-3 and TRBJ1-1; tentatively, D is TRBD1 (5 bases). Trimming pared 0 bases from V and 5 bases from J, leaving 13 bases between. Looked up from germline, CDR1 is LGHNA and CDR2 is YSLEER. The length of the CDR3 is 15 residues. CDR3 residues: CASSQDPGGGTEAFF. CDR3 in DNA: TGCGCCAGCAGCCAAGACCCTGGGGGGGGGACTGAAGCTTTCTTT.

This clonotype turned up a few times. The chain combines TRBV10-3 with TRBJ2-5; D is unresolved. V was trimmed by 10 bases and J by 0 bases, leaving 15 bases between them. Germline loops: CDR1 ENHRY, CDR2 SYGVKD. CDR3 length: 14 residues. CDR3 bases: TGTGCCAGCACCCAGGCGTACAACCAAGAGACCCAGTACTTC. This encodes CASTQAYNQETQYF.